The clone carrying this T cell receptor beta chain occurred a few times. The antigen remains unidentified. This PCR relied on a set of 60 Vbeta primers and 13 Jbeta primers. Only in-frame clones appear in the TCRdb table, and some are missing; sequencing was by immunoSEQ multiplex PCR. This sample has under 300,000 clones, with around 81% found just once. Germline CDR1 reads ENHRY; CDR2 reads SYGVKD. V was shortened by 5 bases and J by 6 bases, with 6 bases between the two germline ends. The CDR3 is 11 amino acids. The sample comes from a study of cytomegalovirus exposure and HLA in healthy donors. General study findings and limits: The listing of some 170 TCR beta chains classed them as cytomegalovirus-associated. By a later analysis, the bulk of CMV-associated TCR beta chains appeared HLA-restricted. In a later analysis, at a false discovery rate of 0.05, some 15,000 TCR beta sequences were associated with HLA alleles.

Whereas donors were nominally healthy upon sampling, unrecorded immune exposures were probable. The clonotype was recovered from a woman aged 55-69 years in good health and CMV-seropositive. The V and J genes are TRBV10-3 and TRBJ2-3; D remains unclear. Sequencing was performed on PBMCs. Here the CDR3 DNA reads TGTGCCATCAGTCCCCGGGATACGCAGTATTTT. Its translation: CAISPRDTQYF.